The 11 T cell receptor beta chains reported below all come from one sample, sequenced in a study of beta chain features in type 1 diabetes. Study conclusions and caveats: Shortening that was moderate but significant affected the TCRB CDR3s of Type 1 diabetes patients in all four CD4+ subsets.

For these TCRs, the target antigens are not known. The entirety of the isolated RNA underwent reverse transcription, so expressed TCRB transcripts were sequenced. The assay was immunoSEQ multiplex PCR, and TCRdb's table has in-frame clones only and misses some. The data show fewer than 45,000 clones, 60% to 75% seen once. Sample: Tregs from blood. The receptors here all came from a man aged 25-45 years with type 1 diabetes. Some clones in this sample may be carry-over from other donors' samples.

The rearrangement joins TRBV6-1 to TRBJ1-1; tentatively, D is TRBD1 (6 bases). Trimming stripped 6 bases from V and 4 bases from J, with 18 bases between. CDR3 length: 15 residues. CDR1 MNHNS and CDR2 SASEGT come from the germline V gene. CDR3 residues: CASSLTQGGGTEAFF. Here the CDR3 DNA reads TGTGCCAGCAGCCTAACACAGGGAGGGGGCACTGAAGCTTTCTTT.

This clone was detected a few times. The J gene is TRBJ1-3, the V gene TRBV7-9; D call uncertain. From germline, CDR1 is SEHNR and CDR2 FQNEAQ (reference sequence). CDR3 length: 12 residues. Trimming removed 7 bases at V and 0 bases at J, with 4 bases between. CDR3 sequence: CASILSGNTIYF. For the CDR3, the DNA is TGTGCCAGCATCCTCTCTGGAAACACCATATATTTT.

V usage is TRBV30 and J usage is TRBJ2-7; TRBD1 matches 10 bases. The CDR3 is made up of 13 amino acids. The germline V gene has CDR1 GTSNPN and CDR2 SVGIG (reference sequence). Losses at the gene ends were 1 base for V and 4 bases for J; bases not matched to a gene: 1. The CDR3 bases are TGTGCCTGGAGTGGACAGGGGGCGTACGAGCAGTACTTC. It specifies CAWSGQGAYEQYF.

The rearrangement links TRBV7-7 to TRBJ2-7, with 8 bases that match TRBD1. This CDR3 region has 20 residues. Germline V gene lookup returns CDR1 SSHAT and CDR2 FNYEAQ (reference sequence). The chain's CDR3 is CAGLSVIIGRPRDRIYEQYF. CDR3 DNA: TGTGCTGGCCTGAGCGTTATAATTGGGAGGCCCCGGGACAGGATCTACGAGCAGTACTTC. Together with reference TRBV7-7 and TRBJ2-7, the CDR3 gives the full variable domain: GAGVSQSPRYKVTKRGQDVTLRCDPISSHATLYWYQQALGQGPEFLTYFNYEAQPDKSGLPSDRFSAERPEGSISTLTIQRTEQRDSAMYRCAGLSVIIGRPRDRIYEQYFGPGTRLTVT.

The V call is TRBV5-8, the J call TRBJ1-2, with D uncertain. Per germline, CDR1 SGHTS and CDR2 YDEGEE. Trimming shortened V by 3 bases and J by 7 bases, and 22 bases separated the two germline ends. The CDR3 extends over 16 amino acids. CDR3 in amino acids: CASSSEETSGVSGYTF. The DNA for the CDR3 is TGTGCCAGCAGCTCGGAGGAGACTTCGGGAGTGAGTGGCTACACCTTC.

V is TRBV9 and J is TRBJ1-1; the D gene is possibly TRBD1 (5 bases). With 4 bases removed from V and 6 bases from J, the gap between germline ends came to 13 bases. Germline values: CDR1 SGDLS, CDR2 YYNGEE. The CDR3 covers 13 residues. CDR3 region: CASSSDSVSEAFF. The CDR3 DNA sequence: TGTGCCAGCAGCTCCGACAGTGTTTCTGAAGCTTTCTTT.

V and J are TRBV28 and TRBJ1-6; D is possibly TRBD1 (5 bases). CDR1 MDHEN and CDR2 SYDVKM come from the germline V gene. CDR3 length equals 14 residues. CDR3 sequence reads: CGTRGSSYNSPLHF. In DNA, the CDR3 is TGTGGTACGCGGGGGAGCTCCTATAATTCACCCCTCCACTTT.

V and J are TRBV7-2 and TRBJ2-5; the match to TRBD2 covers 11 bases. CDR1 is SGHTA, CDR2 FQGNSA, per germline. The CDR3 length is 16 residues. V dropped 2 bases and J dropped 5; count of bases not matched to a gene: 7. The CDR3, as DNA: TGTGCCAGCAGCTTATCCTTAGCGGGGGGGAGGGAGACCCAGTACTTC. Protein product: CASSLSLAGGRETQYF.

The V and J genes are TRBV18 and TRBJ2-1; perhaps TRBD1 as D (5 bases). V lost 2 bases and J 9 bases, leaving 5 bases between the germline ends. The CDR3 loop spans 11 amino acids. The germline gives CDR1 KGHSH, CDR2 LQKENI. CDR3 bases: TGTGCCAGCTCACCAAGGGGTGAGCAGTTCTTC. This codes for CASSPRGEQFF. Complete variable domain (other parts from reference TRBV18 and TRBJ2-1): NAGVMQNPRHLVRRRGQEARLRCSPMKGHSHVYWYRQLPEEGLKFMVYLQKENIIDESGMPKERFSAEFPKEGPSILRIQQVVRGDSAAYFCASSPRGEQFFGPGTRLTVL.

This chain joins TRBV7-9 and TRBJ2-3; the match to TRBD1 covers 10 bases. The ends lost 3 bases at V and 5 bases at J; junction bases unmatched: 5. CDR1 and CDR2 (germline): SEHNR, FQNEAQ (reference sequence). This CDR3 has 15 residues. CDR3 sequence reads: CASSFTGTGVDTQYF. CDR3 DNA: TGTGCCAGCAGCTTCACCGGGACAGGGGTAGATACGCAGTATTTT.

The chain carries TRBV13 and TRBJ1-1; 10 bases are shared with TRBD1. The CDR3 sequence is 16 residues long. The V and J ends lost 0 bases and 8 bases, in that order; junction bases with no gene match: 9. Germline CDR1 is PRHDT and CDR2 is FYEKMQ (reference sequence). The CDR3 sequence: CASSLGVAGTGAEAFF. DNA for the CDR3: TGTGCCAGCAGCTTAGGCGTTGCCGGGACAGGGGCCGAAGCTTTCTTT.